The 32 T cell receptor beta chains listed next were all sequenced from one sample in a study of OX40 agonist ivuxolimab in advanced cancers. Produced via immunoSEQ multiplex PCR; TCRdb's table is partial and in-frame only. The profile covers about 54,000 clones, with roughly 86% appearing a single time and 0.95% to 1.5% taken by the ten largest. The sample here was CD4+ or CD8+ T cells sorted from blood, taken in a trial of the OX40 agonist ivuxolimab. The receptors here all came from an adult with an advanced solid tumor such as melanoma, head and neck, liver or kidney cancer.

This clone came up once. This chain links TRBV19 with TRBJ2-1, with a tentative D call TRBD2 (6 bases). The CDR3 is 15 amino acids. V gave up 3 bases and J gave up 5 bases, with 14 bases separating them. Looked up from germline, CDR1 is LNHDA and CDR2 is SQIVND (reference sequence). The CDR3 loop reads CASSMWRDGDNEQFF. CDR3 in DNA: TGTGCCAGTAGTATGTGGCGGGATGGCGACAATGAGCAGTTCTTC.

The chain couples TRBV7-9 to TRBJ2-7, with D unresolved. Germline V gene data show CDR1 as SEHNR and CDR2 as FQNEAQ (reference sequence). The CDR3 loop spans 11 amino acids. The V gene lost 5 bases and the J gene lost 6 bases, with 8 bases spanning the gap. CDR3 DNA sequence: TGTGCCAGCAGCCTGGCCTTCGAGCAGTACTTC. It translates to CASSLAFEQYF. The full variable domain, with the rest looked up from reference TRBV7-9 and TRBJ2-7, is DTGVSQNPRHKITKRGQNVTFRCDPISEHNRLYWYRQTLGQGPEFLTYFQNEAQLEKSRLLSDRFSAERPKGSFSTLEIQRTEQGDSAMYLCASSLAFEQYFGPGTRLTVT.

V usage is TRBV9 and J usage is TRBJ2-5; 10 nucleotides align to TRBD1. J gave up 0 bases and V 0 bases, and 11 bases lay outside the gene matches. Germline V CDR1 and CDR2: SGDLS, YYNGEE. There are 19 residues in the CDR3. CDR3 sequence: CASSVATAGTGAYQETQYF. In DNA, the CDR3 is TGTGCCAGCAGCGTAGCTACTGCTGGGACAGGGGCGTACCAAGAGACCCAGTACTTC.

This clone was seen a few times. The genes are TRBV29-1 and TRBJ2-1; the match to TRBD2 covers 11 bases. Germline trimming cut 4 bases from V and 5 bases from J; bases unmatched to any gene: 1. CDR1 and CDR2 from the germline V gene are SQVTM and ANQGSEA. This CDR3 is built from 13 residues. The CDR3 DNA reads TGCAGCGTTGGACTAGCGGGAAACAATGAGCAGTTCTTC. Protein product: CSVGLAGNNEQFF.

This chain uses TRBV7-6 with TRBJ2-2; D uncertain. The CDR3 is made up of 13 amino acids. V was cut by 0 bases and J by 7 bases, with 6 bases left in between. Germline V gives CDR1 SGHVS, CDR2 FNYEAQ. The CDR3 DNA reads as TGTGCCAGCAGCTTAGCGGCCTACGGGGAGCTGTTTTTT. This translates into CASSLAAYGELFF.

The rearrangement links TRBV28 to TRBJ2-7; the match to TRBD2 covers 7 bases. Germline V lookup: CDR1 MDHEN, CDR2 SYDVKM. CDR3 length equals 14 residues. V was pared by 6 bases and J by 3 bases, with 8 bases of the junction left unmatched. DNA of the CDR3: TGTGCCAGCAGGCGGAACCGGGACTACTACGAGCAGTACTTC. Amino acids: CASRRNRDYYEQYF.

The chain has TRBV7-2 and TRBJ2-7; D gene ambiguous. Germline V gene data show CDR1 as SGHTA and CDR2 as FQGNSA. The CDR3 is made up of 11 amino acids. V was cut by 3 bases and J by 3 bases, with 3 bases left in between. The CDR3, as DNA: TGTGCCAGCAGCTTTCACTACGAGCAGTACTTC. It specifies CASSFHYEQYF.

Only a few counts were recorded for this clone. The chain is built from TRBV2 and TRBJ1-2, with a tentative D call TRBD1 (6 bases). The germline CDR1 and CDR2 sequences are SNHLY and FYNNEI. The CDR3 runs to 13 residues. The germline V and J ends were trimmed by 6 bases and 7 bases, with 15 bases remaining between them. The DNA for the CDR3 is TGTGCCAGCAGCATGACAGGTCTCCCTGGCTACACCTTC. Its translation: CASSMTGLPGYTF.

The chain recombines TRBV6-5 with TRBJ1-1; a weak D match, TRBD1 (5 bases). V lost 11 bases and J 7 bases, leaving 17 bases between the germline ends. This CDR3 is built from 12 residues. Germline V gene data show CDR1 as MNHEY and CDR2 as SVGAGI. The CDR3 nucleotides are TGTGCCGTAGTCGGGGGAACAGGTGAAGCTTTCTTT. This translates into CAVVGGTGEAFF.

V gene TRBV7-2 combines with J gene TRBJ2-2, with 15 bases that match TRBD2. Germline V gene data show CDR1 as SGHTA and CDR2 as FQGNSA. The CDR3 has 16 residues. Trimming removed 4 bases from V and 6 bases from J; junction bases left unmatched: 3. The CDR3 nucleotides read TGTGCCAGCAGCTCCCGGACTAGCGGGAGGGCCGGGGAGCTGTTTTTT. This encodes CASSSRTSGRAGELFF.

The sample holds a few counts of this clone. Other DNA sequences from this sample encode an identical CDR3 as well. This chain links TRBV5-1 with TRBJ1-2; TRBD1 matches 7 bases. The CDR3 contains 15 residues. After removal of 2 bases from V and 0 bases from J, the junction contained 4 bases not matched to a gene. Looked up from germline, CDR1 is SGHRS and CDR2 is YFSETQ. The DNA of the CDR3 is TGCGCCAGCAGCTTTGGGACAGTTACTAACTATGGCTACACCTTC. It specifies CASSFGTVTNYGYTF.

In DNA, the CDR3 is TGTGCCAGCAGTGCTTACAGGGGTCTTCCGATCGGAAAACTGTTTTTT. This sequence encodes CASSAYRGLPIGKLFF. The chain links TRBV2 to TRBJ1-4; TRBD1 matches 7 bases. The germline gives CDR1 SNHLY, CDR2 FYNNEI. The CDR3 is 16 amino acids. After removal of 4 bases from V and 10 bases from J, the junction contained 15 bases not matched to a gene.

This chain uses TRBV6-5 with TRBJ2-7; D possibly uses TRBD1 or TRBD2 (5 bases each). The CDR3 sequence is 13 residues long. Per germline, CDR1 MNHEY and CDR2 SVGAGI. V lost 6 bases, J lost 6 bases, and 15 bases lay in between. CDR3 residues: CASSRLGVSEQYF. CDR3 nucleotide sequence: TGTGCCAGCAGCCGCCTGGGGGTGAGCGAGCAGTACTTC.

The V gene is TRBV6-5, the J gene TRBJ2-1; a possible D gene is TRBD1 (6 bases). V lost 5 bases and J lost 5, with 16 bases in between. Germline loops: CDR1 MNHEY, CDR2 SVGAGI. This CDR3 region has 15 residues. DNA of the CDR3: TGTGCCAGCAGTAACCTTGGACAGCCAGACAATGAGCAGTTCTTC. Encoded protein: CASSNLGQPDNEQFF.

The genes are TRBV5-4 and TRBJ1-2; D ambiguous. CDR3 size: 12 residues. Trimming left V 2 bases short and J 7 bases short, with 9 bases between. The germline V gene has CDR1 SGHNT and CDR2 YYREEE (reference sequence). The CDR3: CASSFTNGGYTF. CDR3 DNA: TGTGCCAGCAGCTTTACAAACGGTGGCTACACCTTC.

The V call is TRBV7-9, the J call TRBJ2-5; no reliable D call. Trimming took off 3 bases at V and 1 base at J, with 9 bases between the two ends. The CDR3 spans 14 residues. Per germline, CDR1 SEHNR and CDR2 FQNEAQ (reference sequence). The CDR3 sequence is CASSFPHGQETQYF. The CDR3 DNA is TGTGCCAGCAGCTTCCCCCACGGCCAAGAGACCCAGTACTTC.

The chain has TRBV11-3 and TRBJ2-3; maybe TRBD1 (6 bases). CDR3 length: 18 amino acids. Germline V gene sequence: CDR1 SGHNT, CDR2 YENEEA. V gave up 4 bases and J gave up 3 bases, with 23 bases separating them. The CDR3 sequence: CASSSHLNRERDTDTQYF. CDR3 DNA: TGTGCCAGCAGCTCTCACCTAAACAGGGAAAGGGATACAGATACGCAGTATTTT.

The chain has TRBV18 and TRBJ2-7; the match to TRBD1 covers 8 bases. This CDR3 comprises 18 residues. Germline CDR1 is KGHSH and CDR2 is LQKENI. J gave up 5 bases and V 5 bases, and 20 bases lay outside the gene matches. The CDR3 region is CASSATIRIGQGHNEQYF. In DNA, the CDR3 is TGTGCCAGCTCAGCCACTATTAGGATCGGACAGGGTCACAACGAGCAGTACTTC.

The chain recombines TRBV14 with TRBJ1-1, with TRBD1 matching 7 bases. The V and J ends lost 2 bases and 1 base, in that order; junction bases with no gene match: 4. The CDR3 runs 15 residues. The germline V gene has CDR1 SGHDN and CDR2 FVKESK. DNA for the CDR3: TGTGCCAGCAGCCAACGGACAGGCAAGAACACTGAAGCTTTCTTT. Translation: CASSQRTGKNTEAFF.

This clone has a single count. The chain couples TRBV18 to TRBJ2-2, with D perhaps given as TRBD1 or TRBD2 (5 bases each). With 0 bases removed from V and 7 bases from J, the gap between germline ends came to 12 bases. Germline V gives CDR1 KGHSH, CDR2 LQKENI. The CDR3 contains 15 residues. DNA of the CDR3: TGTGCCAGCTCACCACCGAGCGGAAGGGGCGGGGAGCTGTTTTTT. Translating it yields CASSPPSGRGGELFF. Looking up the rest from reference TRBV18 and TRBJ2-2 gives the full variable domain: NAGVMQNPRHLVRRRGQEARLRCSPMKGHSHVYWYRQLPEEGLKFMVYLQKENIIDESGMPKERFSAEFPKEGPSILRIQQVVRGDSAAYFCASSPPSGRGGELFFGEGSRLTVL.

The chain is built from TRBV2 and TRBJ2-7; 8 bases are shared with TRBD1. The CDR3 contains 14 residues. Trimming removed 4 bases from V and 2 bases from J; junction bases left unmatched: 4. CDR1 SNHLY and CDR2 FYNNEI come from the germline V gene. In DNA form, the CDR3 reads TGTGCCAGCAGTGCCCGGACAGGGACCTACGAGCAGTACTTC. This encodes CASSARTGTYEQYF.

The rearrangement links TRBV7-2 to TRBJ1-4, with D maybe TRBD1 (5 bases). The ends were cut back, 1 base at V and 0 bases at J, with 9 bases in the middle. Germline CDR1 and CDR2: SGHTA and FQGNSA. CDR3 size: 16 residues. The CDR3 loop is CASSLGDSSTNEKLFF. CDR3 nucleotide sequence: TGTGCCAGCAGCTTAGGCGACAGTTCAACTAATGAAAAACTGTTTTTT.

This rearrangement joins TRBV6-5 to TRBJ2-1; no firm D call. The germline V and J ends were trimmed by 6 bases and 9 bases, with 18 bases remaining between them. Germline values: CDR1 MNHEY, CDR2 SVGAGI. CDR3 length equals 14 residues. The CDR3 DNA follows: TGTGCCAGCAGATGGACCATGGAAGTCAGTGAGCAGTTCTTC. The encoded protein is CASRWTMEVSEQFF.

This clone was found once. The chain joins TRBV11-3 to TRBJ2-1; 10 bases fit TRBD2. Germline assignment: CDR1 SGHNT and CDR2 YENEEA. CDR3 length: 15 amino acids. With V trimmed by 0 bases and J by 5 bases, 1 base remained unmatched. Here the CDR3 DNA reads TGTGCCAGCAGCTTAGAACTAGCGGGGAACAATGAGCAGTTCTTC. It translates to CASSLELAGNNEQFF.

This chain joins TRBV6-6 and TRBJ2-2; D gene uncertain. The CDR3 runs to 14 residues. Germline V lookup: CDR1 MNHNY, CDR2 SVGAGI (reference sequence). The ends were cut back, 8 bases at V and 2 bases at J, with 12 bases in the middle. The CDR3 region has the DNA TGTGCCAGCTTAGGGCGGATTAACACCGGGGAGCTGTTTTTT. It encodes CASLGRINTGELFF.

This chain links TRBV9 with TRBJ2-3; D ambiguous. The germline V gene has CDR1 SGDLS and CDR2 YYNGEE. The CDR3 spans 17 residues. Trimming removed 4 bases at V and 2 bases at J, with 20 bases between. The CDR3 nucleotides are TGTGCCAGCAGCCAAGATGGGGAAAGTCCTTACACAGATACGCAGTATTTT. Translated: CASSQDGESPYTDTQYF.

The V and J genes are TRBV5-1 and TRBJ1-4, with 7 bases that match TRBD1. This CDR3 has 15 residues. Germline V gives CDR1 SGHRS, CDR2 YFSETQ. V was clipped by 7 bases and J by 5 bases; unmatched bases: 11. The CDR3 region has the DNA TGCGCCAGCCGAATTGTAGGGGGCCAGAATGAAAAACTGTTTTTT. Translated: CASRIVGGQNEKLFF.

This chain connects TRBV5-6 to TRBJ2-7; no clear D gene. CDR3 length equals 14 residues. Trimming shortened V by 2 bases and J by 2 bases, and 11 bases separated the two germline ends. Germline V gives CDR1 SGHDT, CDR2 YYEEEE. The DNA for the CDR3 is TGTGCCAGCAGCTTTGGTGCTCTAACCTACGAGCAGTACTTC. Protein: CASSFGALTYEQYF.

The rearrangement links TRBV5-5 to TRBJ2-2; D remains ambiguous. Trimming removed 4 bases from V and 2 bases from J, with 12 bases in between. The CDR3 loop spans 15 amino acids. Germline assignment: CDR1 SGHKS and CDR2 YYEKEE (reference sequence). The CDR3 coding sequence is TGTGCCAGCAGCCTATACGTGGTCAACACCGGGGAGCTGTTTTTT. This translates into CASSLYVVNTGELFF.

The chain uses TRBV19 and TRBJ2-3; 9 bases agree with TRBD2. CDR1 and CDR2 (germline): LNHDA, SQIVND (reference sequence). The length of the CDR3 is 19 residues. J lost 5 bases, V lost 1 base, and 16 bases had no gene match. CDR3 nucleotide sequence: TGTGCCAGTAGTATAGGTCGTAGCGGGAGCCTACTGGCTGGAGATACGCAGTATTTT. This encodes CASSIGRSGSLLAGDTQYF.

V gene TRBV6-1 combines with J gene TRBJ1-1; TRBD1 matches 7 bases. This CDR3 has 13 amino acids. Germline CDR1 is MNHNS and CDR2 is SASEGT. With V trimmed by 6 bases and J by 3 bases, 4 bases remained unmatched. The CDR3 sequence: CASRDRWDTEAFF. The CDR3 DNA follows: TGTGCCAGCAGGGACAGGTGGGACACTGAAGCTTTCTTT.

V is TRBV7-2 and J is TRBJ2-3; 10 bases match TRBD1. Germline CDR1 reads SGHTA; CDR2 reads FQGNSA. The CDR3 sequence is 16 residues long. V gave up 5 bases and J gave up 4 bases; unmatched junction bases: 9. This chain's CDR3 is CASSPRQGALSDTQYF. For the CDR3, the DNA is TGTGCCAGCAGCCCGAGACAGGGGGCTTTATCAGATACGCAGTATTTT.